Listed here are 20 T cell receptor beta chains from one sample, sequenced in a study of blood T cell repertoires in COVID-19. Assay used: immunoSEQ multiplex PCR; TCRdb lists only in-frame clones, some missing. The profile shows 310,000 or so clones, more than 70% of them singletons. Sequences were obtained from peripheral blood. These receptors were taken from a woman between 50 and 59 years old with acute or convalescent COVID-19.

The rearrangement joins TRBV2 to TRBJ1-1, with 9 bases that match TRBD1. Trimming took 6 bases from V and 4 from J; bases not matched to a gene: 9. Germline V CDR1 and CDR2: SNHLY, FYNNEI. The CDR3 totals 15 residues. The CDR3 nucleotides read TGTGCCAGCAGAAGGAGTAGACAGGGGGGCACTGAAGCTTTCTTT. Translation gives CASRRSRQGGTEAFF.

The V gene is TRBV3-1 (or the pseudogene TRBV3-2), the J gene TRBJ2-7; 8 bases match TRBD1. The CDR3 loop spans 14 amino acids. The V segment lost 1 base and the J segment 6 bases; nucleotides outside the gene matches: 5. CDR1 and CDR2 from the germline V gene are LGHDT and YNNKEL (reference sequence). This chain's CDR3 is CASSQAGGFAEQYF. In DNA, the CDR3 is TGTGCCAGCAGCCAAGCAGGGGGCTTTGCCGAGCAGTACTTC.

The chain joins TRBV5-4 to TRBJ2-4; D is possibly TRBD2 (6 bases). Germline lookup yields CDR1 SGHNT and CDR2 YYREEE (reference sequence). V was pared by 2 bases and J by 10 bases, with 13 bases between. The length of the CDR3 is 13 residues. Here the CDR3 reads CASSFLRDDIQYF. CDR3 nucleotides: TGTGCCAGCAGCTTCTTGCGGGACGATATTCAGTACTTC.

This chain connects TRBV27 to TRBJ2-7, with a possible D match to TRBD2 (5 bases). Germline values: CDR1 MNHEY, CDR2 SMNVEV (reference sequence). V lost 1 base, J lost 7 bases, and 8 bases lay in between. The CDR3 covers 12 residues. CDR3 protein: CASSLYSGEQYF. The CDR3 DNA follows: TGTGCCAGCAGTTTATACTCGGGAGAGCAGTACTTC.

The chain couples TRBV3-1 (or the pseudogene TRBV3-2) to TRBJ2-1; TRBD2 matches at 7 bases. The CDR3 is made up of 15 amino acids. The germline V gene has CDR1 LGHDT and CDR2 YNNKEL (reference sequence). V gave up 4 bases and J gave up 3 bases; unmatched junction bases: 6. In nucleotides, the CDR3 is TGTGCCAGCAGCCCGAACCGGGACTACTACAATGAGCAGTTCTTC. Amino acids: CASSPNRDYYNEQFF.

This clone was recorded at least ten times. J is TRBJ2-3 and V is TRBV30; 7 nucleotides line up with TRBD2. Trimming cost V 7 bases and J 4 bases; bases outside gene matches: 11. Germline assignment: CDR1 GTSNPN and CDR2 SVGIG (reference sequence). This CDR3 contains 14 residues. CDR3: CALSAGRVADTQYF. In nucleotides, the CDR3 is TGTGCCTTATCAGCGGGACGGGTGGCAGATACGCAGTATTTT.

V and J are TRBV30 and TRBJ1-5; 9 nucleotides line up with TRBD1. CDR1 GTSNPN and CDR2 SVGIG come from the germline V gene (reference sequence). The CDR3 consists of 13 residues. The V segment lost 3 bases and the J segment 6 bases; nucleotides outside the gene matches: 3. This CDR3 reads CAWRQGAGQPQHF. In nucleotides, the CDR3 is TGTGCCTGGAGACAGGGGGCGGGTCAGCCCCAGCATTTT.

This sequence joins TRBV30 and TRBJ2-1; D call uncertain. Germline V lookup: CDR1 GTSNPN, CDR2 SVGIG (reference sequence). With 2 bases removed from V and 0 bases from J, the gap between germline ends came to 8 bases. CDR3 size: 14 residues. This chain's CDR3 is CAWSQSPSYNEQFF. The CDR3 bases are TGTGCCTGGAGTCAGTCTCCCTCCTACAATGAGCAGTTCTTC.

The chain has TRBV2 and TRBJ1-1, with 8 bases that match TRBD1. V lost 7 bases, J lost 6 bases, and 13 bases stayed unmatched. CDR1 and CDR2 from the germline V gene are SNHLY and FYNNEI. The CDR3 loop spans 15 amino acids. The CDR3 loop reads CASIRAGTGLPEAFF. CDR3 DNA: TGTGCCAGCATCAGAGCCGGGACAGGTCTGCCTGAAGCTTTCTTT.

This chain connects TRBV29-1 to TRBJ2-3, with TRBD2 as a possible D gene (6 bases). Germline loops: CDR1 SQVTM, CDR2 ANQGSEA. CDR3 length: 17 residues. The V and J ends lost 6 bases and 2 bases respectively, with 24 bases between them. The CDR3 loop is CSVPPFQGLPSTDTQYF. The CDR3 nucleotides read TGCAGCGTCCCCCCCTTCCAGGGACTTCCATCCACAGATACGCAGTATTTT.

CDR3 DNA: TGTGCCAGCAGCTCGGGACTCCAAGAGACCCAGTACTTC. Translating gives CASSSGLQETQYF. The chain joins TRBV9 to TRBJ2-5, with D possibly TRBD2 on 6 matching bases. CDR3 length: 13 residues. Trimming removed 4 bases at V and 1 base at J, with 8 bases between. Germline V gene data show CDR1 as SGDLS and CDR2 as YYNGEE.

The chain carries TRBV7-2 and TRBJ2-1; maybe TRBD2 (6 bases). The germline V gene encodes CDR1 SGHTA and CDR2 FQGNSA. The CDR3 totals 13 residues. V was pared by 5 bases and J by 8 bases, with 13 bases between. CDR3 sequence (DNA): TGTGCCAGCAGCGGCCCGGGGACTTATGAGCAGTTCTTC. This translates into CASSGPGTYEQFF.

V and J are TRBV12-3 or TRBV12-4 and TRBJ1-1, with D unclear. The V gene lost 2 bases and the J gene lost 3 bases, with 7 bases spanning the gap. This CDR3 region has 13 residues. The CDR3 sequence: CASSLLEYTEAFF. CDR3 nucleotide sequence: TGTGCCAGCAGTTTACTAGAGTACACTGAAGCTTTCTTT.

The J gene is TRBJ1-5, the V gene TRBV29-1, with D perhaps TRBD1 (5 bases). Between the trimmed V and J ends, which lost 2 bases and 5 bases, there was a span of 13 bases. The CDR3 extends over 14 amino acids. Germline V lookup: CDR1 SQVTM, CDR2 ANQGSEA. The CDR3 nucleotides are TGCAGCGTTGAACAGGGAGGGGCCGATCAGCCCCAGCATTTT. Protein product: CSVEQGGADQPQHF.

The CDR3 sequence is CSVESGTDTQYF. CDR3 in DNA: TGCAGCGTTGAGTCTGGCACAGATACGCAGTATTTT. The genes are TRBV29-1 and TRBJ2-3; D not resolved. The germline gives CDR1 SQVTM, CDR2 ANQGSEA. The CDR3 length is 12 residues. Trimming took off 3 bases at V and 1 base at J, with 5 bases between the two ends.

This clone showed up just a few times. The chain couples TRBV2 to TRBJ1-2, with TRBD1 identical over 7 bases. With V trimmed by 10 bases and J by 0 bases, 11 bases remained unmatched. Germline V lookup: CDR1 SNHLY, CDR2 FYNNEI. This CDR3 is 15 amino acids long. The CDR3 sequence is CANDLGQPSNYGYTF. The DNA of the CDR3 is TGTGCCAACGACCTGGGACAGCCGTCTAACTATGGCTACACCTTC.

A few counts support this clone. The rearrangement uses TRBV4-2 and TRBJ1-4, with a weak D call TRBD1 (6 bases). With 0 bases removed from V and 7 bases from J, the gap between germline ends came to 18 bases. Germline V gives CDR1 LGHNA, CDR2 YNFKEQ. There are 17 residues in the CDR3. The CDR3: CASSQDPIRTASEKLFF. Here the CDR3 DNA reads TGTGCCAGCAGCCAAGATCCAATTAGGACAGCGAGTGAAAAACTGTTTTTT.

The chain uses TRBV19 and TRBJ2-2; 8 bases align to TRBD2. V dropped 0 bases and J dropped 3; count of bases not matched to a gene: 15. The germline V gene has CDR1 LNHDA and CDR2 SQIVND (reference sequence). The CDR3 contains 20 residues. The CDR3 loop reads CASSIEHYPSQAGDTGELFF. CDR3 bases: TGTGCCAGTAGTATAGAGCACTACCCTAGCCAAGCGGGGGACACCGGGGAGCTGTTTTTT.

This chain links TRBV7-6 with TRBJ2-1; D possibly corresponds to TRBD1 (6 bases). The CDR3 totals 15 residues. In germline, CDR1 is SGHVS, CDR2 FNYEAQ. With 1 base removed from V and 7 bases from J, the gap between germline ends came to 14 bases. The CDR3, as DNA: TGTGCCAGCAGCTTAGAGGCAGGGGCGATAAATGAGCAGTTCTTC. This encodes CASSLEAGAINEQFF.

The gene calls are TRBV30 and TRBJ2-2; 9 nucleotides line up with TRBD1. The junction had 4 bases not matched to a gene; V was cut back by 0 bases and J by 5 bases. In germline, CDR1 is GTSNPN, CDR2 SVGIG (reference sequence). The CDR3 is made up of 15 amino acids. The CDR3 region has the DNA TGTGCCTGGAGTGTACGGGACAGGGATACCGGGGAGCTGTTTTTT. Translated, it gives CAWSVRDRDTGELFF.